This paragraph reports one T cell receptor (beta chain). This clone's antigen is unknown. There are no base qualities to consult, and no much larger clone falls within one base. There are 16 amino acids in the CDR3, from cysteine to phenylalanine inclusive. The DNA shown is the 48-base CDR3, in frame from base 1. The germline V gene yields SGHTA for CDR1 and FQGNSA for CDR2. After removal of 5 bases from V and 7 bases from J, the junction retains 12 bases not matched to a gene. This entry is derived from a study of CD8+ T cells in alopecia areata (dated by TCRdb to 2016 to 2019). Concerning the study at large: Treated patients were enrolled in an open-label pilot trial of oral tofacitinib, 5 to 10 mg twice daily, for moderate-to-severe alopecia areata. Patients received tofacitinib for 6 to 18 months and were then followed off drug for 6 months to check for delayed response and recurrence. For the treated patients, the SALT score, which quantifies what percentage of scalp surface area is affected, served as the measure of disease severity. High-throughput TCRbeta sequencing was used to examine T cell clonal expansion in alopecia areata in both the C3H/HeJ mouse model and human patients. Scalp tissue and sorted CD4+ and CD8+ peripheral blood T cells from patchy and totalis/universalis alopecia areata patients and from healthy controls were covered by human TCRbeta sequencing. Biopsies were taken from tofacitinib-treated patients at baseline and again at 4 and 24 weeks into treatment, and several of those patients also had a later scalp biopsy. Scalp clonality was compared among normal scalp (n=4), patchy alopecia areata scalp (n=8), and alopecia totalis/universalis scalp (n=8). RNA came from the PAXgene miRNA kit for fixed scalp, the miRNeasy kit for PBMCs, and the RNeasy kit for mouse skin. immunoSEQ multiplex PCR using 35 Vbeta forward primers and 13 Jbeta reverse primers was used to amplify TCRbeta CDR3 regions.

Study-level results and caveats: Unlike mouse skin, which is dominated by gammadelta T cells, normal human skin has resident alphabeta T cells that are also sequenced, and this complicates analysis of the scalp TCR repertoire. Because the treated cohort was small and had just a single nonresponder, larger studies are needed to establish links between baseline CD8+ expansion and response. Many expanded lesional clones persisted in scalp and blood during tofacitinib treatment, which may partly explain relapse after stopping treatment. Shared TCR sequences between patients were less evident than in mice, which may be partly attributable to HLA diversity in the patient population. Tofacitinib significantly lowered scalp clonality and the number of expanded CD8+ clones among the top 100 scalp clones. Lesional scalp, especially in alopecia totalis/universalis, showed higher clonality and more expanded CD8+ clones than normal scalp, suggesting antigenic drive.

The protocol used for the library was the immunoSEQ multiplex PCR assay. RNA was extracted from all samples and reverse transcribed into cDNA as template for TCR sequencing. First-strand cDNA was synthesized using SuperScript III with a 2:1 mix of oligo-dT and random hexamers. Amplification bias was assessed with a synthetic immune receptor repertoire, and residual bias was removed computationally. As for the authors' bioinformatics: Raw reads were preprocessed for error removal, and CDR3 was defined according to IMGT conventions as running from the conserved cysteine to phenylalanine. Clonality was calculated as 1 minus Shannon entropy normalized by log2 of the number of productive unique TCRs. Scalp TCRbeta sequences were cross-referenced with sorted blood CD4 and CD8 repertoires so that the CD4 or CD8 identity of scalp clones could be inferred. The source is immuneACCESS, and TCRdb retained only in-frame sequences with V and J called. Part of the clones is not carried over; for the studies checked, unresolved V genes explain less than half of this, and the remainder is unexplained. The V and J calls and clone size come from that table; D and trimming were worked out from the DNA. The sample table shows about 190,000 clones, and 50% to 60% are seen once. Roughly 0.7% of the sample goes to the ten largest clones.

The intended sense of this specimen's time point label: around 29 days on oral tofacitinib. The treatment or condition label here, explained by the study, means: oral pan-JAK inhibitor, 5-10 mg twice daily. Peripheral blood and lesional scalp punch biopsies were obtained from patients with alopecia areata. PBMCs were isolated by density centrifugation and stained for CD3, CD4 and CD8, and CD4+ and CD8+ T cells were sorted on a FACSAria. This TCR was sampled from a human donor with alopecia areata. Sequenced material: CD4+ T cells sorted from blood, taken at week 4, from a patient treated with tofacitinib. The chain links TRBV7-2 with TRBJ2-7; 12 nucleotides in the junction match TRBD2. The DNA is TGTGCCAGCAGCCGTTTACTAGCGGGAGGTGGGGAAGAGCAGTACTTC. Translated, it reads CASSRLLAGGGEEQYF.